The clone carrying this T cell receptor (beta chain) was picked up a small number of times. Germline CDR1 and CDR2: MNHNS and SASEGT. V gave up 3 bases and J gave up 2 bases, with 11 bases separating them. There are 14 residues in the CDR3. The investigators amplified TCR beta CDR3 regions from RNA transcripts. When the TCR CDR3 underwent first-round RT-PCR, the HTBI primer set was used. TCRdb reprocessed the multiplex PCR reads via MiXCR and lists one record per CDR3 protein. Of around 560,000 distinct CDR3 sequences in the sample, 15% to 20% are singletons; the top ten hold 18%. This sample stems from a study of T cells in Graves' hyperthyroidism and ophthalmopathy.

The material sequenced was blood. The clonotype comes from a woman in her late teens or twenties with Graves' hyperthyroidism. The V call is TRBV6-1, the J call TRBJ2-7; D is unclear. DNA of the CDR3: TGTGCCAGCAGTGATACTGGTGCTACCTACGAGCAGTACTTC. Translating it yields CASSDTGATYEQYF.